The clone carrying this T cell receptor beta chain was counted only a few times. Its target is unknown. The record originates from a study of identical twins. Findings and caveats of the study: Twin pairs' shared out-of-frame alpha sequences were enriched in low generation probability.

TCRdb used MiXCR to reprocess the 5' RACE reads, holding one entry per CDR3 protein. The sample lists some 440,000 distinct CDR3 sequences; 20% to 25% were seen once. This CDR3 region has 14 residues. Germline lookup yields CDR1 LGHDT and CDR2 YNNKEL (reference sequence). V lost 3 bases to trimming and J lost 13 bases, with 19 bases between them. Healthy Caucasians, and only they, were the donors. This sample was shared with a second study, whose subject was T cells expressing NK-cell markers. According to that study: Sorted T-cell subsets CD3+CD56+NKG2C+, CD3+CD56+NKG2C- and CD3+CD56-NKG2C+ were TCR beta-sequenced.

The sequencing input was CD4+ T cells sorted from blood. This chain connects TRBV3-1 to TRBJ2-1; D ambiguous. The TCR sequence derives from a young woman in good health. DNA of the CDR3: TGTGCCAGCAGCCAGTCTCCGTCTAGACTCGATCAGTTCTTC. This gives the protein CASSQSPSRLDQFF.